This TCR beta chain was observed in a study of blood T cell repertoires in COVID-19. Data came from immunoSEQ multiplex PCR; TCRdb stores just in-frame clones and leaves some out. The table records approximately 210,000 clones, 82% of them present only once. This CDR3 has 15 residues. CDR1 is MNHNY and CDR2 is SVGAGI in the germline V gene (reference sequence). The ends were cut back, 5 bases at V and 2 bases at J, with 14 bases in the middle. The sequence came from a woman aged 60 to 75 who had recovered from COVID-19. The chain combines TRBV6-6 with TRBJ2-3, with D tentatively TRBD1 (5 bases). The sequencing input was PBMCs or T cells enriched from blood (not recorded which). This chain's CDR3 is CASSDRTYNTDTQYF. CDR3 bases: TGTGCCAGCAGTGATCGGACATATAACACAGATACGCAGTATTTT.